This TCR beta chain was captured by sequencing in a study of blood T cell repertoires in COVID-19. The overall study: COVID-19 samples collected from the United States, Italy and Spain covered acute and convalescent phases. Nucleic acid was either cDNA or gDNA, and it came from T cells, B-cell-depleted T cells, or PBMCs.

Patients in Seattle were enrolled during active infection, then followed longitudinally. Germline values: CDR1 SEHNR, CDR2 FQNEAQ (reference sequence). The length of the CDR3 is 15 residues. V was cut by 1 base and J by 2 bases, with 11 bases left in between. Original processing notes: The assay estimated nucleated cells by amplifying reference gene primers. Here immunoSEQ multiplex PCR was the method, and the copy in TCRdb shows in-frame clones only, minus some. V, J and clone size are those of that table, while D and trimming were read from the DNA. The data hold roughly 380,000 clones, with over 75% observed a single time.

The TCR was taken from a woman in her thirties or forties with COVID-19, enrolled during active disease. V usage is TRBV7-9 and J usage is TRBJ1-2; perhaps TRBD1 as D (5 bases). Sequencing used peripheral blood. CDR3 in amino acids: CASSLDQGGNYGYTF. CDR3 nucleotide sequence: TGTGCCAGCAGCTTAGACCAGGGAGGAAACTATGGCTACACCTTC.